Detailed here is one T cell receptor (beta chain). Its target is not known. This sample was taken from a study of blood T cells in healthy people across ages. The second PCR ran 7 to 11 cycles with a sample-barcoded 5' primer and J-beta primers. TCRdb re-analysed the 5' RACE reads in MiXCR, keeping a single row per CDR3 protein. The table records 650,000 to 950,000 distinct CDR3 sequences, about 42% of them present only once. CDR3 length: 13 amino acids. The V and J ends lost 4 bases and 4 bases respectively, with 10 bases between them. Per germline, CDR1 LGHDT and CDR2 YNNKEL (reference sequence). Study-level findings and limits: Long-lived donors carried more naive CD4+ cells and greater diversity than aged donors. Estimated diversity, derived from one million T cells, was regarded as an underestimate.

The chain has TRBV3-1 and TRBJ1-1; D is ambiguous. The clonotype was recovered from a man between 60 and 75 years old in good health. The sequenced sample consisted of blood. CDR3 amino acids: CASSPGSSTEAFF. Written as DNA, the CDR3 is TGTGCCAGCAGCCCCGGTAGTAGCACTGAAGCTTTCTTT. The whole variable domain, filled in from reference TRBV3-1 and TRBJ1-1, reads DTAVSQTPKYLVTQMGNDKSIKCEQNLGHDTMYWYKQDSKKFLKIMFSYNNKELIINETVPNRFSPKSPDKAHLNLHINSLELGDSAVYFCASSPGSSTEAFFGQGTRLTVV.